The source of this TCR beta chain is a study of response to subunit inactivated influenza vaccine. This clonotype occurred a few times. Germline loops: CDR1 SGHRS, CDR2 YFSETQ. V gave up 1 base and J gave up 5 bases; unmatched junction bases: 3. The length of the CDR3 is 15 residues. TCRdb reprocessed the RT-PCR reads via MiXCR and lists one record per CDR3 protein. The sample shows hundreds of thousands of distinct CDR3 sequences, approximately 14% of them seen only once. This receptor was obtained from a man aged 50-60 years who received an inactivated influenza vaccine. V usage is TRBV5-1 and J usage is TRBJ2-5; 12 nucleotides match TRBD2. Here the sequenced sample was PBMCs from blood, taken about 11 days after vaccination. The CDR3 bases are TGCGCCAGCAGCTTGATGCTAGCGGGGGGGGAGACCCAGTACTTC. Amino acids: CASSLMLAGGETQYF.